The 20 T cell receptor beta chains in this list originate from one sample, sequenced in a study of T cells expressing NK-cell markers. No DNA is given; TCRdb re-called the 5' RACE reads and lists each CDR3 protein once. This table holds 300,000 to 450,000 distinct CDR3 sequences. The sample was blood T cells: a sorted CD56 or NKG2C T cell subset, CD4+ or CD8+ T cells, or bulk PBMC T cells (not recorded which). These receptors came from a man aged 18-70 years in good health.

This rearrangement joins TRBV28 to TRBJ1-1; TCRdb calls TRBD1, which cannot be checked without DNA. Germline V gene sequence: CDR1 MDHEN, CDR2 SYDVKM. This CDR3 spans 12 amino acids. CDR3 region: CASSLSAGVSFF.

The V call is TRBV6-2 or TRBV6-3, the J call TRBJ1-1; TCRdb reports TRBD1, a call that lacks DNA to check it against. The germline V gene has CDR1 MNHEY and CDR2 SVGEGT. The CDR3 consists of 15 residues. This chain's CDR3 is CASSSYRGMNTEAFF.

The chain joins TRBV7-8 to TRBJ1-2; TCRdb calls TRBD1, which cannot be checked without DNA. This CDR3 region has 14 residues. Per the germline V gene, CDR1 is SGHVS and CDR2 is FQNEAQ. CDR3 sequence: CASSLRVDNWGYTF.

This chain uses TRBV6-1 with TRBJ2-7; TCRdb designates TRBD1, a call that cannot be tested without DNA. The CDR3 has 14 residues. Germline V gene lookup returns CDR1 MNHNS and CDR2 SASEGT. CDR3 residues: CASSPRSGDYEQYF.

V is TRBV7-9 and J is TRBJ1-1. This CDR3 has 16 amino acids. Germline V gene sequence: CDR1 SEHNR, CDR2 FQNEAQ (reference sequence). The CDR3 loop reads CASSTSSGGVLTEAFF.

The chain joins TRBV6-5 to TRBJ1-1. Germline CDR1 and CDR2: MNHEY and SVGAGI. There are 14 residues in the CDR3. CDR3 sequence: CASSYSGGEREAFF.

The chain joins TRBV29-1 to TRBJ2-3; TCRdb proposes TRBD2, but this gene call is untestable without DNA. Germline lookup yields CDR1 SQVTM and CDR2 ANQGSEA. The CDR3 sequence is 14 residues long. The CDR3 protein is CSVPRTSGTDTQYF.

This chain links TRBV3-1 with TRBJ2-3. CDR3 length equals 14 residues. Germline V gene sequence: CDR1 LGHDT, CDR2 YNNKEL (reference sequence). The CDR3 loop reads CASSRTPSTDTQYF.

The chain links TRBV7-6 to TRBJ1-1. The CDR3 spans 14 residues. CDR1 and CDR2 (germline): SGHVS, FNYEAQ. The CDR3 is CASSRLSLNTEAFF. Based on the CDR3 plus reference TRBV7-6 and TRBJ1-1, the full variable domain is GAGVSQSPRYKVTKRGQDVALRCDPISGHVSLYWYRQALGQGPEFLTYFNYEAQQDKSGLPNDRFSAERPEGSISTLTIQRTEQRDSAMYRCASSRLSLNTEAFFGQGTRLTVV.

V and J are TRBV5-1 and TRBJ2-5; TCRdb's D call of TRBD2 is untestable without DNA. CDR1 and CDR2 from the germline V gene are SGHRS and YFSETQ. This CDR3 spans 15 amino acids. The CDR3 is CASSFQRGGEETQYF.

This chain connects TRBV9 to TRBJ2-1. Germline CDR1 SGDLS, CDR2 YYNGEE. The CDR3 extends over 14 amino acids. CDR3 amino acids: CASSVGRVADEQFF.

J is TRBJ2-2 and V is TRBV12-3 or TRBV12-4; TCRdb picks TRBD1, but there is no DNA to check that call. The CDR3 loop spans 16 amino acids. CDR3 amino acids: CASSLAGGGRTGELFF.

V is TRBV20-1 and J is TRBJ1-4; TCRdb calls TRBD1, which cannot be checked without DNA. The germline V gene encodes CDR1 DFQATT and CDR2 SNEGSKA (reference sequence). The CDR3 covers 14 residues. CDR3 residues: CSARDGTRNEKLFF.

CDR3 in amino acids: CASTRGARTQYF. The V gene is TRBV5-5, the J gene TRBJ2-5. CDR1 is SGHKS and CDR2 is YYEKEE in the germline V gene (reference sequence). This CDR3 contains 12 residues.

The rearrangement uses TRBV6-2 or TRBV6-3 and TRBJ2-7; TCRdb names TRBD2, which stays unverified in the absence of DNA. The germline gives CDR1 MNHEY, CDR2 SVGEGT. The CDR3 totals 15 residues. CDR3 residues: CASNGRRSPTYEQYF.

V gene TRBV20-1 combines with J gene TRBJ2-2. The germline V gene has CDR1 DFQATT and CDR2 SNEGSKA (reference sequence). The CDR3 extends over 16 amino acids. CDR3 sequence reads: CSARPQTRTNTGELFF.

This chain connects TRBV9 to TRBJ1-1. Germline V CDR1 and CDR2: SGDLS, YYNGEE. This CDR3 region has 15 residues. The CDR3 loop reads CASSVGGGAVTEAFF. Looking up the rest from reference TRBV9 and TRBJ1-1 gives the full variable domain: DSGVTQTPKHLITATGQRVTLRCSPRSGDLSVYWYQQSLDQGLQFLIQYYNGEERAKGNILERFSAQQFPDLHSELNLSSLELGDSALYFCASSVGGGAVTEAFFGQGTRLTVV.

J is TRBJ2-5 and V is TRBV7-9; with no DNA, the TCRdb D assignment of TRBD2 cannot be verified. CDR1 is SEHNR, CDR2 FQNEAQ, per germline (reference sequence). This CDR3 comprises 15 residues. The CDR3 sequence: CASSLASGNKETQYF.

This chain links TRBV20-1 with TRBJ1-1; TCRdb indicates TRBD1, and absent DNA this call remains unverified. This CDR3 is built from 18 residues. From germline, CDR1 is DFQATT and CDR2 SNEGSKA (reference sequence). This CDR3 reads CSALRTGAEDGMNTEAFF.

Here the CDR3 reads CASRRGDQRRNTEAFF. The V and J genes are TRBV6-4 and TRBJ1-1; checking the TCRdb D call of TRBD1 is not possible without DNA. This CDR3 spans 16 amino acids. CDR1 is MRHNA, CDR2 SNTAGT, per germline.